The following is a T cell receptor (beta chain) sequence with its context. The antigen remains unidentified. This record belongs to a study of immune cell composition in non-small cell lung cancer. Frozen unsorted single-cell suspensions supplied the genomic DNA. Method: immunoSEQ multiplex PCR; TCRdb's copy keeps in-frame clones and lacks some. The sample comprises roughly 1,200 clones, 88% of which are singletons, and 3.5% to 4.5% rests with the top ten. General study points: Tumour TCR-beta clonality was not significantly tied to smoking pack-years. It was not proven that tumour-reactive clones equal dominant tumour-associated clones. Around four fifths of squamous and 30% to 35% of adenocarcinoma cases had tumour-associated clones >0.5%.

V was pared by 6 bases and J by 4 bases, with 12 bases of the junction left unmatched. Per germline, CDR1 SGDLS and CDR2 YYNGEE. The CDR3 is 17 amino acids. The clonotype comes from a human donor with non-small cell lung cancer. The J gene is TRBJ2-2, the V gene TRBV9; 10 nucleotides align to TRBD1. The specimen sequenced was lung tumor tissue. The CDR3 sequence: CASNGRQGALGTGELFF. CDR3 DNA: TGTGCCAGCAATGGACGACAGGGGGCCCTCGGCACCGGGGAGCTGTTTTTT.